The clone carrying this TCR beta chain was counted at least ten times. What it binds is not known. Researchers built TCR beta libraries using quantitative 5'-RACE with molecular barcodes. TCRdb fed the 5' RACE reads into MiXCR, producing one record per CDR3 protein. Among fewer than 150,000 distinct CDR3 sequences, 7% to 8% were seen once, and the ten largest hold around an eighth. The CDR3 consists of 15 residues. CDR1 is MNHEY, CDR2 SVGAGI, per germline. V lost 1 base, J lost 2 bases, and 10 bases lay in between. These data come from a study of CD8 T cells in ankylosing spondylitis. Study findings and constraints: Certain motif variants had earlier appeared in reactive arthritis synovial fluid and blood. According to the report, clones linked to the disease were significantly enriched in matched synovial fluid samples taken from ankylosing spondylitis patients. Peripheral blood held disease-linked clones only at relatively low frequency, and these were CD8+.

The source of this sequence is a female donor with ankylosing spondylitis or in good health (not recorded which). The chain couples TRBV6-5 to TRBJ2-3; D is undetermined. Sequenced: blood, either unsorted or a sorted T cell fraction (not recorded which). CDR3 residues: CASSYLGDSTDTQYF. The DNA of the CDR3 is TGTGCCAGCAGTTACTTAGGTGACTCCACAGATACGCAGTATTTT.